This T cell receptor beta chain derives from a study of T-cell memory formation after mild COVID-19. At the level of the study: Among the donors, TCR clusters were largely specific to each donor. Findings and limits, study-wide: Pre-infection memory carried some responding clones, suggesting that cross-reactive memory joined. Contracting clones from day 15 to 85 had balanced CD4/CD8; later expanders favoured CD4+.

5'RACE, which relied on constant-segment primers, yielded TCR alpha and TCR beta cDNA libraries carrying sample barcodes and UMIs. TCRdb reprocessed the 5' RACE reads via MiXCR and lists one record per CDR3 protein. Of 160,000 or so distinct CDR3 sequences in the sample, roughly 30% were seen once. Germline V gene lookup returns CDR1 SGHKS and CDR2 YYEKEE (reference sequence). The CDR3 is 16 residues long. V dropped 2 bases and J dropped 0 bases, with 11 bases sitting between them. With respect to this clonotype: The antigen is unknown.

Sequences were obtained from PBMCs or a T cell subset sorted from them (not recorded which). This TCR came from an adult woman who had mild COVID-19 (a few samples of this study predate the infection). Cell type and time point are not known. The genes are TRBV5-5 and TRBJ1-4, with D possibly matching TRBD1 (5 bases). CDR3 region: CASSFGQGATNEKLFF. The CDR3, as DNA: TGTGCCAGCAGCTTCGGGCAGGGAGCAACTAATGAAAAACTGTTTTTT. Full variable domain (missing parts from reference TRBV5-5 and TRBJ1-4): DAGVTQSPTHLIKTRGQQVTLRCSPISGHKSVSWYQQVLGQGPQFIFQYYEKEERGRGNFPDRFSARQFPNYSSELNVNALLLGDSALYLCASSFGQGATNEKLFFGSGTQLSVL.